The source of this TCR beta chain is a study of T cell repertoires in cytomegalovirus infection. Study details: Both CMV infection and a matching HLA type were indicated by public TCR beta signatures. Study-level results: Cumulated frequencies of public TCR beta families served to identify carriers of CMV plus the relevant HLA. There were HLA-C-restricted CMV-specific TCR beta clonotypes dominating the ex vivo response.

Trimming took 5 bases from V and 8 from J, leaving 13 bases between them. CDR3 length: 13 residues. Germline V CDR1 and CDR2: SGHTA, FQGNSA. Comment on this clonotype: Its antigen is unknown. A much larger clone differs by one base, so this may be a read error.

From the reads, TCRdb called clonotypes with MiXCR, one entry per CDR3 protein. The sample carries about 310,000 distinct CDR3 sequences, 25% recorded once. This chain links TRBV7-2 with TRBJ2-1; the D gene could be TRBD1 or TRBD2 (5 bases each). The specimen was cultured PBMCs, collected from culture after CMV antigen stimulation. The sequence derives from a human donor in good health (CMV status not recorded). Some clones in this sample may be carry-over from other donors' samples. The CDR3 bases are TGTGCCAGCAGCCCGAGGGACCCCGATGAGCAGTTCTTC. Translating it yields CASSPRDPDEQFF.